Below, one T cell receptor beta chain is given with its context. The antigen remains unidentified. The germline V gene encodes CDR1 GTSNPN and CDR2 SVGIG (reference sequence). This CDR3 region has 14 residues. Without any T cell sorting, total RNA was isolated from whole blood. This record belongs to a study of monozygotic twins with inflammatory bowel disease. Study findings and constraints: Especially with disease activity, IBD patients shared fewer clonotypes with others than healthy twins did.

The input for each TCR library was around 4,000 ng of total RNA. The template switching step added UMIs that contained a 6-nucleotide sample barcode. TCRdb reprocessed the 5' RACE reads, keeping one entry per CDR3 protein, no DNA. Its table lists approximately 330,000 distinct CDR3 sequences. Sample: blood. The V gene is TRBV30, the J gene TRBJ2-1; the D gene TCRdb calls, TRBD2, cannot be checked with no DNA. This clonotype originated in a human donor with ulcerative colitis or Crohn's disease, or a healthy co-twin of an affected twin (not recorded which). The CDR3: CAWESSSGSDEQFF. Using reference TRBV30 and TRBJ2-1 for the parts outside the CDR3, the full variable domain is SQTIHQWPATLVQPVGSPLSLECTVEGTSNPNLYWYRQAAGRGLQLLFYSVGIGQISSEVPQNLSASRPQDRQFILSSKKLLLSDSGFYLCAWESSSGSDEQFFGPGTRLTVL.